This TCR beta chain was sequenced in a study of T cell changes during pregnancy in multiple sclerosis. Profiled with immunoSEQ multiplex PCR; TCRdb holds only in-frame clones, not every one. The sample has 90,000 to 120,000 clones; 85% to 95% are singletons. Losses at the gene ends were 6 bases for V and 3 bases for J; bases not matched to a gene: 7. The CDR3 contains 14 residues. Germline CDR1 MDHEN, CDR2 SYDVKM. Sequences were derived from peripheral blood, sampled in the second trimester of pregnancy. This chain links TRBV28 with TRBJ2-7; 8 nucleotides match TRBD2. The receptor was derived from a female donor with multiple sclerosis, enrolled in a pregnancy study. For the CDR3, the DNA is TGTGCCAGCAGGTCTAGCGGGCGACTCTACGAGCAGTACTTC. As protein: CASRSSGRLYEQYF.